This TCR beta chain originates from a study of identical twins. This clonotype has only a few counts. Its antigen is not known. General study results and limits: Twin sharing of out-of-frame TCR alpha was underestimated by models in monozygotic pairs.

The CDR3 spans 16 residues. Germline V gives CDR1 LNHNV, CDR2 YYDKDF (reference sequence). Trimming cost V 2 bases and J 4 bases, with 17 bases left between them. Unique molecular identifiers were present on the cDNA, and a universal primer site came from template switching. A single record per CDR3 protein comes from TCRdb applying MiXCR to the 5' RACE reads. This table holds under 900,000 distinct CDR3 sequences, 18% found once. These data were also filed under a second study, of T cells expressing NK-cell markers. That report notes: The CD3+CD56-NKG2C+ fraction of several donors was likewise dominated by these clonotypes.

The sequence was collected from a woman under 30 in good health. Sequenced input: PBMCs. V and J are TRBV15 and TRBJ2-5; no definite D call. CDR3 DNA sequence: TGTGCCACCAGCAGAACCAGAGTGGAAATCGGAGAGACCCAGTACTTC. This encodes CATSRTRVEIGETQYF. The complete variable domain, with remaining parts taken from reference TRBV15 and TRBJ2-5, reads DAMVIQNPRYQVTQFGKPVTLSCSQTLNHNVMYWYQQKSSQAPKLLFHYYDKDFNNEADTPDNFQSRRPNTSFCFLDIRSPGLGDTAMYLCATSRTRVEIGETQYFGPGTRLLVL.